Below, 16 T cell receptor beta chains from the same sample are listed, as sequenced in a study of T cells in Graves' hyperthyroidism and ophthalmopathy. The source material, RNA transcripts, was used to amplify TCR beta CDR3 regions. The HTBI set primed first-round TCR CDR3 RT-PCR. MiXCR, run by TCRdb on the multiplex PCR reads, gives a single entry per CDR3 protein. Counted here are a few hundred thousand distinct CDR3 sequences, approximately 14% occurring once; the ten biggest clones make up roughly 13%. Material for sequencing was blood. The source of these receptors is a young woman with Graves' hyperthyroidism.

This clonotype was seen a handful of times. This chain connects TRBV4-2 to TRBJ1-4; TRBD1 might be the D (6 bases). The CDR3 runs to 16 residues. The germline CDR1 and CDR2 sequences are LGHNA and YNFKEQ. The V and J ends lost 3 bases and 8 bases respectively, with 19 bases between them. CDR3 in amino acids: CASSHFTGTYTEKLFF. For the CDR3, the DNA is TGTGCCAGCAGCCATTTTACAGGGACTTACACCGAAAAACTGTTTTTT.

This clonotype showed up just a few times. The CDR3 region has the DNA TGCGCCAGCAGCCAGGTATTCTCTGGAAACACCATATATTTT. Protein product: CASSQVFSGNTIYF. The chain employs TRBV4-1 and TRBJ1-3; no reliable D call. Germline V gives CDR1 MGHRA, CDR2 YSYEKL. Trimming took off 3 bases at V and 0 bases at J, with 6 bases between the two ends. The CDR3 extends over 14 amino acids.

This clonotype occurred a few times. The gene calls are TRBV19 and TRBJ1-5; 8 bases match TRBD1. CDR1 and CDR2 (germline): LNHDA, SQIVND (reference sequence). The CDR3 is made up of 17 amino acids. Trimming took 7 bases from V and 7 from J; bases not matched to a gene: 18. This CDR3 is CASTNPRGRGLGQPQHF. CDR3 bases: TGTGCCAGTACCAACCCGAGGGGCAGGGGGCTAGGACAGCCCCAGCATTTT.

Details on this clonotype: Germline is not matched at one junction end, which may reflect a read error. The genes are TRBV6-1 and TRBJ1-1, with 9 bases that match TRBD1. The CDR3 length is 17 residues. Germline assignment: CDR1 MNHNS and CDR2 SASEGT. The CDR3 region is CASSRRDRGDLNTEAFF. CDR3 nucleotide sequence: TGCGCCAGCAGTCGAAGAGACAGGGGGGACTTGAACACTGAAGCTTTCTTT.

This clonotype was counted many times. J is TRBJ1-1 and V is TRBV20-1; D ambiguous. This CDR3 has 16 amino acids. V lost 0 bases and J 2 bases, leaving 16 bases between the germline ends. CDR1 and CDR2 (germline): DFQATT, SNEGSKA (reference sequence). The CDR3 region is CSARDTIRDLNTEAFF. Here the CDR3 DNA reads TGCAGTGCTAGAGATACCATCCGTGACTTAAACACTGAAGCTTTCTTT.

This clonotype was counted at least ten times. This chain uses TRBV7-2 with TRBJ2-3; D may be TRBD1 (5 bases). V was pared by 1 base and J by 12 bases, with 11 bases between. Germline V CDR1 and CDR2: SGHTA, FQGNSA. CDR3 length: 12 residues. This CDR3 reads CASSLVGLIQYF. The CDR3 region has the DNA TGTGCCAGCAGCTTAGTGGGGCTAATCCAGTATTTT.

This clonotype was seen a handful of times. The J gene is TRBJ1-1, the V gene TRBV29-1; D remains ambiguous. The germline gives CDR1 SQVTM, CDR2 ANQGSEA. With 0 bases removed from V and 4 bases from J, the gap between germline ends came to 3 bases. The CDR3 totals 11 residues. CDR3 nucleotides: TGCAGCGTTGAAGACAGCACTGAAGCTTTCTTT. Amino acids: CSVEDSTEAFF.

This clonotype was found many times. The gene calls are TRBV6-1 and TRBJ1-4; 7 bases line up with TRBD1. With V trimmed by 7 bases and J by 7 bases, 6 bases remained unmatched. Looked up from germline, CDR1 is MNHNS and CDR2 is SASEGT. There are 13 residues in the CDR3. The CDR3 protein is CASKGQGGEKLFF. The DNA of the CDR3 is TGTGCCAGCAAGGGCCAGGGGGGTGAAAAACTGTTTTTT.

There are many counts of this clonotype. The rearrangement uses TRBV18 and TRBJ2-5; D is possibly TRBD1 or TRBD2 (5 bases each). V was trimmed by 6 bases and J by 2 bases, leaving 10 bases between them. CDR3 size: 13 residues. The germline CDR1 and CDR2 sequences are KGHSH and LQKENI. The CDR3 is CASSRGAQETQYF. The DNA for the CDR3 is TGTGCCAGCTCGAGGGGAGCGCAAGAGACCCAGTACTTC.

This clonotype was observed at least ten times. The gene calls are TRBV2 and TRBJ1-5; the D is unclear. The CDR3 length is 14 residues. CDR1 is SNHLY and CDR2 is FYNNEI in the germline V gene. V lost 3 bases to trimming and J lost 3 bases, with 9 bases between them. CDR3 loop: CASSEGSFNQPQHF. CDR3 DNA sequence: TGTGCCAGCAGTGAGGGCAGTTTCAATCAGCCCCAGCATTTT.

This clonotype has only a few counts. The chain couples TRBV5-6 to TRBJ2-1, with unresolved D. The ends were cut back, 4 bases at V and 9 bases at J, with 11 bases in the middle. Germline lookup yields CDR1 SGHDT and CDR2 YYEEEE. This CDR3 spans 12 amino acids. The CDR3 region is CASSPVVGEQFF. The CDR3 nucleotides are TGTGCCAGCAGCCCAGTGGTTGGTGAGCAGTTCTTC.

In this sample, this clonotype turned up a few times. J is TRBJ2-2 and V is TRBV24-1; TRBD2 might be the D (5 bases). The ends were cut back, 1 base at V and 6 bases at J, with 11 bases in the middle. Germline-derived CDR1 and CDR2 are KGHDR and SFDVKD. CDR3 length: 15 amino acids. The CDR3 bases are TGTGCCACCAGTGATTTAAGGGAGACCCCCGGGGAGCTGTTTTTT. Protein product: CATSDLRETPGELFF.

This clonotype was observed at least ten times. This chain joins TRBV3-1 and TRBJ1-6; tentative D call: TRBD1 (5 bases). Between the trimmed V and J ends, which lost 7 bases and 5 bases, there was a span of 12 bases. This CDR3 contains 14 residues. Germline V gene sequence: CDR1 LGHDT, CDR2 YNNKEL (reference sequence). Here the CDR3 DNA reads TGTGCCAGCAATGGACACTCAGATAATTCACCCCTCCACTTT. Protein sequence: CASNGHSDNSPLHF.

V gene TRBV4-2 combines with J gene TRBJ2-1; D is tentatively TRBD1 or TRBD2 (6 bases each). The V gene's germline CDR1 is LGHNA and CDR2 YNFKEQ. Trimming cost V 5 bases and J 9 bases, with 17 bases left between them. This CDR3 is built from 14 residues. For the CDR3, the DNA is TGTGCCAGCAGCAACGCGAGGGGGGTCGGTGAGCAGTTCTTC. Translated, it gives CASSNARGVGEQFF.

In the case of this clonotype: The junction shows a germline mismatch at one end, possibly a read error. J is TRBJ2-2 and V is TRBV7-7, with D unresolved. The CDR3 length is 17 residues. Germline V lookup: CDR1 SSHAT, CDR2 FNYEAQ (reference sequence). CDR3 in DNA: TGTGCTAGCAGCCAAGTTTTCGATGGTGGGAACACCGGGGAGCTGTTTTTT. This encodes CASSQVFDGGNTGELFF.

This clonotype was observed at least ten times. Here the CDR3 reads CSARDHWGGESNSPLHF. DNA for the CDR3: TGCAGTGCTAGAGACCACTGGGGGGGAGAAAGTAATTCACCCCTCCACTTT. V and J are TRBV20-1 and TRBJ1-6, with D perhaps matching TRBD1 (5 bases). The CDR3 contains 17 residues. The V gene lost 0 bases and the J gene lost 6 bases, with 18 bases spanning the gap. The V gene's germline CDR1 is DFQATT and CDR2 SNEGSKA (reference sequence).